Sequencing of this T cell receptor beta chain was carried out in a study of T cell clones after liver transplantation. The table came from immunoSEQ multiplex PCR; TCRdb's copy has only in-frame clones and leaves some out. The table records over 50,000 clones, approximately 84% of them present only once. Germline assignment: CDR1 SQVTM and CDR2 ANQGSEA. Trimming cost V 4 bases and J 3 bases, with 10 bases left between them. The length of the CDR3 is 13 residues. The sample consisted of CD4+ T cells from blood, taken before liver transplant. This chain links TRBV29-1 with TRBJ1-5, with unresolved D. The receptor was derived from a human donor who received a liver transplant. The CDR3 DNA reads TGCAGCGTTGGAGGAGGGTTCAATCAGCCCCAGCATTTT. Translated, it gives CSVGGGFNQPQHF.